This entry features one TCR beta chain sequence. The CDR3 loop spans 17 amino acids. V gave up 0 bases and J gave up 8 bases; unmatched junction bases: 15. CDR1 is DFQATT and CDR2 is SNEGSKA in the germline V gene (reference sequence). This entry belongs to a study of blood T cells in healthy people across ages. Sample-barcoded 5' priming and a J-beta primer mix drove a second PCR of roughly 6 to 12 cycles. Each CDR3 protein is one row after TCRdb ran MiXCR on the 5' RACE reads. The sample shows around 800,000 distinct CDR3 sequences, around two thirds of them seen only once. Sample: blood. This chain connects TRBV20-1 to TRBJ2-1; the match to TRBD2 covers 8 bases. This TCR was recovered from a man younger than 45 in good health. Written as DNA, the CDR3 is TGCAGTGCTAGAGAGTTCGCTGGGACTAGTTTTTTCGATGAGCAGTTCTTC. Encoded protein: CSAREFAGTSFFDEQFF.